Shown below are 14 T cell receptor beta chains from a single sample sequenced in a study of OX40 agonist ivuxolimab in advanced cancers. Here immunoSEQ multiplex PCR was the method, and the copy in TCRdb shows in-frame clones only, minus some. Of some 64,000 clones in the sample, 92% are singletons; the top ten hold approximately 23%. Sequencing was performed on CD4+ or CD8+ T cells sorted from blood, taken in a trial of the OX40 agonist ivuxolimab. The origin of the receptors is an adult with an advanced solid tumor such as melanoma, head and neck, liver or kidney cancer.

The CDR3 sequence: CASSQPGQGVYGYTF. CDR3 DNA sequence: TGTGCCAGCAGCCAACCTGGACAGGGGGTCTATGGCTACACCTTC. This chain links TRBV4-2 with TRBJ1-2; 10 positions match TRBD1. The CDR3 spans 15 residues. Germline values: CDR1 LGHNA, CDR2 YNFKEQ. V lost 2 bases, J lost 4 bases, and 4 bases stayed unmatched.

The rearrangement uses TRBV19 and TRBJ2-5; TRBD2 is a possible D gene (6 bases). Per germline, CDR1 LNHDA and CDR2 SQIVND (reference sequence). V was trimmed by 4 bases and J by 4 bases, leaving 16 bases between them. The CDR3 totals 15 residues. CDR3 DNA: TGTGCCAGTAGTAACCCGAGGGAGGAGGGAGAGACCCAGTACTTC. Protein product: CASSNPREEGETQYF.

V usage is TRBV7-9 and J usage is TRBJ2-1, with TRBD2 identical over 12 bases. The ends lost 2 bases at V and 7 bases at J; junction bases unmatched: 6. Germline V CDR1 and CDR2: SEHNR, FQNEAQ (reference sequence). The CDR3 contains 16 residues. CDR3 protein: CASSLLLTSGGNEQFF. The CDR3 DNA is TGTGCCAGCAGCTTACTTCTAACTAGCGGGGGGAATGAGCAGTTCTTC.

The rearrangement joins TRBV4-3 to TRBJ2-2; possible D gene TRBD1, 5 bases. The CDR3 length is 17 residues. Trimming pared 0 bases from V and 2 bases from J, leaving 13 bases between. CDR1 and CDR2 from the germline V gene are LGHNA and YSLEER. CDR3 coding DNA: TGCGCCAGCAGCCAAGATTTAGGGCAGGGCAACACCGGGGAGCTGTTTTTT. Encoded protein: CASSQDLGQGNTGELFF.

This chain joins TRBV9 and TRBJ2-6, with D possibly being TRBD2 (6 bases). Germline V gene sequence: CDR1 SGDLS, CDR2 YYNGEE. Trimming removed 3 bases from V and 1 base from J, with 17 bases in between. This CDR3 is built from 18 residues. The CDR3 region is CASSAPLSEGSGANVLTF. The CDR3 nucleotides read TGTGCCAGCAGCGCCCCTCTATCGGAGGGTTCTGGGGCCAACGTCCTGACTTTC.

V gene TRBV28 combines with J gene TRBJ1-6, with unresolved D. This CDR3 has 15 amino acids. Germline lookup yields CDR1 MDHEN and CDR2 SYDVKM. V lost 8 bases and J lost 0, with 11 bases in between. CDR3 sequence reads: CASRGDSSYNSPLHF. CDR3 DNA sequence: TGTGCCAGCCGCGGAGATAGCTCCTATAATTCACCCCTCCACTTT.

The chain is built from TRBV6-5 and TRBJ2-1, with 9 nucleotides matching TRBD2. J gave up 8 bases and V 0 bases, and 5 bases lay outside the gene matches. The CDR3 contains 15 residues. CDR1 MNHEY and CDR2 SVGAGI come from the germline V gene. DNA for the CDR3: TGTGCCAGCAGTTACTCGCGGGAGGGCGGGCATGAGCAGTTCTTC. This gives the protein CASSYSREGGHEQFF.

This rearrangement joins TRBV25-1 to TRBJ2-2, with 7 bases fitting TRBD1. In germline, CDR1 is MGHDK, CDR2 SYGVNS. After removal of 2 bases from V and 7 bases from J, the junction contained 4 bases not matched to a gene. This CDR3 region has 14 residues. CDR3 in DNA: TGTGCCAGCAGTGAACAGGGGGTTCACGGGGAGCTGTTTTTT. Amino acids: CASSEQGVHGELFF.

This chain connects TRBV11-2 to TRBJ2-1; D call uncertain. The CDR3 is made up of 12 amino acids. Trimming shortened V by 0 bases and J by 9 bases, and 6 bases separated the two germline ends. The germline gives CDR1 SGHAT, CDR2 FQNNGV. CDR3 in DNA: TGTGCCAGCAGCTTAGATATCTTTGAGCAGTTCTTC. Amino acid sequence: CASSLDIFEQFF.

This clone was detected once. V and J are TRBV6-6 and TRBJ2-2; D remains unclear. The V and J ends lost 7 bases and 1 base respectively, with 10 bases between them. Per germline, CDR1 MNHNY and CDR2 SVGAGI (reference sequence). The CDR3 totals 14 residues. In DNA, the CDR3 is TGTGCCAGCACACTTCATCAGAACACCGGGGAGCTGTTTTTT. Translating it yields CASTLHQNTGELFF.

The rearrangement uses TRBV15 and TRBJ1-5, with D hard to call. The CDR3 is made up of 14 amino acids. V was trimmed by 0 bases and J by 5 bases, leaving 8 bases between them. Germline V gives CDR1 LNHNV, CDR2 YYDKDF (reference sequence). This CDR3 reads CATSRDRNDQPQHF. CDR3 nucleotide sequence: TGTGCCACCAGCAGAGACAGAAACGATCAGCCCCAGCATTTT.

This clone was counted a few times. This chain connects TRBV30 to TRBJ1-5; tentatively, D is TRBD1 (6 bases). V was clipped by 2 bases and J by 3 bases, with 8 bases between them. Per the germline V gene, CDR1 is GTSNPN and CDR2 is SVGIG (reference sequence). The CDR3 has 13 amino acids. The CDR3 bases are TGTGCCTGGAGTACAGGGAACAATCAGCCCCAGCATTTT. Protein product: CAWSTGNNQPQHF.

The J gene is TRBJ1-4, the V gene TRBV28, with 7 bases aligning to TRBD1. This CDR3 spans 16 amino acids. Germline CDR1 is MDHEN and CDR2 is SYDVKM. The J segment lost 7 bases and the V segment lost 7 bases, leaving 15 bases of the junction unmatched. CDR3 in amino acids: CASIPYGEGAAEKLFF. As DNA, the CDR3 is TGTGCCAGCATACCTTACGGGGAGGGGGCAGCTGAAAAACTGTTTTTT. Variable domain in full (rest from reference TRBV28 and TRBJ1-4): DVKVTQSSRYLVKRTGEKVFLECVQDMDHENMFWYRQDPGLGLRLIYFSYDVKMKEKGDIPEGYSVSREKKERFSLILESASTNQTSMYLCASIPYGEGAAEKLFFGSGTQLSVL.

This clone turned up a few times. The rearrangement links TRBV28 to TRBJ2-3; 9 nucleotides match TRBD1. The CDR3 is made up of 15 amino acids. Germline V CDR1 and CDR2: MDHEN, SYDVKM. The junction had 6 bases not matched to a gene; V was cut back by 5 bases and J by 3 bases. In DNA form, the CDR3 reads TGTGCCAGCAGTCAGGACAGGGGAGGGACAGATACGCAGTATTTT. Encoded protein: CASSQDRGGTDTQYF. The whole variable domain, remainder taken from reference TRBV28 and TRBJ2-3, is DVKVTQSSRYLVKRTGEKVFLECVQDMDHENMFWYRQDPGLGLRLIYFSYDVKMKEKGDIPEGYSVSREKKERFSLILESASTNQTSMYLCASSQDRGGTDTQYFGPGTRLTVL.